This T cell receptor beta chain was observed in a study of shared clonotypes between healthy human individuals. Overall study: A couple of women and a few men aged 18 to 49 served as donors.

Every subset had its genomic DNA shared out evenly among several immunoSEQ plates. Some clones are missing from TCRdb's copy, which holds only in-frame ones; the method was immunoSEQ multiplex PCR. The table records fewer than 850,000 clones, 90% to 98% of them present only once. About this clone: No antigen is known for it.

Positive CCR7 selection of CD45RO-negative cells yielded the naive CD8 cells, and terminally differentiated effector memory CD45RA+ cells were excluded. CDR1 PRHDT and CDR2 FYEKMQ come from the germline V gene (reference sequence). The V gene end was trimmed by 5 bases and the J gene end by 6 bases; junction bases not matched to a gene: 5. This CDR3 comprises 14 residues. General observations from the study: A few donors had roughly 5% of their naive CD4 clonotypes in common.

The receptor's source is a man aged 25-45 years in good health. The rearrangement uses TRBV13 and TRBJ2-7, with 12 bases aligning to TRBD2. Material for sequencing was naive CD8+ T cells sorted from blood. The CDR3 DNA sequence: TGTGCCAGCAGCGCTAGCGGGAGGGCCGCCGAGCAGTACTTC. It specifies CASSASGRAAEQYF. Complete variable domain (other parts from reference TRBV13 and TRBJ2-7): AAGVIQSPRHLIKEKRETATLKCYPIPRHDTVYWYQQGPGQDPQFLISFYEKMQSDKGSIPDRFSAQQFSDYHSELNMSSLELGDSALYFCASSASGRAAEQYFGPGTRLTVT.